The clone carrying this T cell receptor (beta chain) showed up just once. The data are from a study of blood T cell repertoires in COVID-19. Study background: The United States, Italy and Spain supplied acute and convalescent COVID-19 samples. PBMCs, B-cell-depleted T cells, or T cells were the source of the cDNA or gDNA that made up the material.

As originally analysed: For nucleated cells, counts were estimated from reference gene primer amplification. The protocol was immunoSEQ multiplex PCR, while the TCRdb copy is restricted to in-frame clones and leaves out a portion. V and J calls and clone size follow that table, whereas D and trimming were derived from the DNA. Counted here are some 110,000 clones, roughly 80% occurring once; the ten biggest clones make up 2% to 3%. CDR1 and CDR2 from the germline V gene are MNHEY and SMNVEV (reference sequence). The CDR3 has 14 amino acids. V was clipped by 5 bases and J by 5 bases; unmatched bases: 7.

The gene calls are TRBV27 and TRBJ1-1, with 8 bases matching TRBD1. The sequence came from a man aged 50 to 60 with acute or convalescent COVID-19. Sequenced input: peripheral blood. The CDR3 DNA reads TGTGCCAGCAGTCTCGGACAGGGCGGGACTGAAGCTTTCTTT. It codes for CASSLGQGGTEAFF.